This T cell receptor (beta chain) comes out of a study of T cell responses to AZD1222 COVID-19 vaccine. Study observations and caveats: Two AZD1222 doses significantly raised spike-specific TCR breadth and depth over controls. Spike was spanned by vaccine-associated CD4 TCRs, with dominance at 160-218 and 743-854.

About this clone itself: Its target is not known.

The protocol was immunoSEQ multiplex PCR, while the TCRdb copy is restricted to in-frame clones and leaves out a portion. The table records around 80,000 clones, 80% to 90% of them present only once. Germline loops: CDR1 MNHEY, CDR2 SVGAGI. The CDR3 runs to 14 residues. V was shortened by 9 bases and J by 0 bases, with 11 bases between the two germline ends. The sequencing here drew on peripheral blood, taken 28 days after the second AZD1222 dose. This clonotype was obtained from an adult who received the AZD1222 COVID-19 vaccine. The rearrangement links TRBV6-5 to TRBJ1-4; D not resolved. In DNA, the CDR3 is TGTGCCAGAACCTTGGCCGCAACTAATGAAAAACTGTTTTTT. Translating it yields CARTLAATNEKLFF.